Listed here is a single T cell receptor beta chain. No antigen is known for it. The sample holds no much larger clone one base away, and base qualities are not on file. V is pruned by 3 bases and J by 9 bases, leaving 16 bases of the junction without a gene match. The CDR3, from cysteine to phenylalanine, totals 16 residues. Only the CDR3 part of the read is kept: 48 bases, read in frame from the first base. CDR1 and CDR2 (SGHAT, FQDESV) derive from the germline V gene (reference sequence). This specimen comes from a study of molecular identifiers for immune sequencing clone quantification (dated by TCRdb to 2016 to 2019). With regard to the full study: For a replicate experiment, RNA from around 20,000 or 99,000 naive CD8 T cells was divided into five aliquots, of which four were sequenced. The study was a methods study using CD8 T cells to benchmark molecular-identifier clustering-based TCR repertoire sequencing (MIDCIRS) and TCR RNA copy counting. What the work shows at the level of the full study, not this receptor alone: Spiked-in Jurkat TCR RNA equal to a single cell's worth was reported to be detectable even within one million naive CD8 T cells. Without barcode sub-clustering, chimeric consensus sequences inflated TCR diversity; chimeras reached as high as 47%. Clones above 20 RNA copies held over 99% of molecules in CMV-specific effector cells but under 1% in naive cells. The naive libraries included spiked-in Jurkat TCR RNA (under eleven copies' worth), and this Jurkat TCR RNA is not part of the donor repertoire. Modeling estimated 2.5 to 3.5 recovered TCR RNA copies per cell, compared with about 10 by digital PCR, which implies roughly 29% capture efficiency. Highly expanded clone sizes could be underestimated because identical TCR molecules may share a barcode.

Libraries of naive CD8 T cells were built from anywhere between about 19,000 and 1,000,000 sorted cells, with 10%, 30% or 50% of the purified RNA used. On a BD FACSAria II, naive CD8 T cells were FACS-sorted as CD8+CD4-CCR7+CD45RA+ and collected into RLT Plus buffer. To test detection sensitivity, Jurkat RNA equivalent to more than 8 TCR copies was spiked into samples of roughly 17,000-1,000,000 naive CD8 T cells. Enrichment of CD8 T cells was performed with RosetteSep CD8+ T Cell Enrichment Cocktail and Ficoll-Paque, after which ACK red cell lysis was carried out. The receptor library was made with PCR. Instrument on record: NextSeq 500. Bulk TCR libraries were generated as previously described, with the TCR primers listed in Table S5 used. Purification of total RNA was performed with the Qiagen AllPrep DNA/RNA kit. Before analysis, reads from multiple sequencing runs of one library were combined. The study's own analysis went as follows. Reads were retained only if the reads had an exact TCR constant sequence, and the retained reads were trimmed to 150 nt and grouped according to their 12-nt molecular barcodes. Within each barcode group, reads were sub-clustered at a 15% Levenshtein threshold, and quality-weighted consensus sequences were built per RNA molecule. Non-functional sequences were filtered out, along with any lower-count sequence sitting one edit away from another sequence. Based on a fit of two negative binomial distributions, barcode sub-clusters having less than 20% of the maximum read count were discarded. The raw public data were reprocessed by TCRdb itself: fastp quality trimming at Q25, MiXCR clonotype calling, in-frame beta chains only. Rows merge per CDR3 protein into single entries with the most common DNA and genes. TCRdb's processing, not the authors' own work, is the source of the V and J calls. Counted in this sample were around 470,000 distinct CDR3 sequences; around 23% of them appeared once. Under 0.85% of the sample lies in the top ten.

Sequencing was done on a sample of naive CD8+ T cells from blood, with Jurkat cell RNA spiked in. Taken with the paper, the label for cell subset or site translates to: FACS-sorted CD8+CD4-CCR7+CD45RA+ naive T cells. The TCR was taken from a human donor in good health. Some libraries in this study had Jurkat cell RNA spiked in. Recombination linked TRBV11-1 to TRBJ2-5; 7 bases in between match TRBD1. The CDR3 is CASSLRETGEPWAQYF. In nucleotides, the sequence is TGTGCCAGCAGCTTGAGGGAAACAGGGGAACCGTGGGCCCAGTACTTC. Joined to the reference TRBV11-1 and TRBJ2-5 proteins, this CDR3 gives the full variable domain: EAEVAQSPRYKITEKSQAVAFWCDPISGHATLYWYRQILGQGPELLVQFQDESVVDDSQLPKDRFSAERLKGVDSTLKIQPAELGDSAMYLCASSLRETGEPWAQYFGPGTRLLVL.